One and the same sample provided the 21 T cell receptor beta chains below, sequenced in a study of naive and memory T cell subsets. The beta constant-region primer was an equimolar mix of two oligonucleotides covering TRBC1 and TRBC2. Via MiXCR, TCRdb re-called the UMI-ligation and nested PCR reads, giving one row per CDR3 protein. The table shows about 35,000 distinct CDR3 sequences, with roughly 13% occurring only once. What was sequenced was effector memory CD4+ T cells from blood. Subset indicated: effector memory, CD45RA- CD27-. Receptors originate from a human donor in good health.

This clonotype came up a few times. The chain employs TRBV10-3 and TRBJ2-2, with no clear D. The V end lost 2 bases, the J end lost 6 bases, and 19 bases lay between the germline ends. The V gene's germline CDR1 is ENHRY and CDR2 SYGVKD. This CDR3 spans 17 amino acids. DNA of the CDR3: TGTGCCATCAGTGAGCGAAAAACCGGACCCGGGCCCGGGGAGCTGTTTTTT. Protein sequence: CAISERKTGPGPGELFF.

The CDR3 nucleotides are TGTGCCAGCAACTTTGAAGCCTTCAGGGCTTTCTTT. This sequence encodes CASNFEAFRAFF. The chain recombines TRBV2 with TRBJ1-1; no clear D gene. This CDR3 spans 12 amino acids. V was shortened by 7 bases and J by 11 bases, with 17 bases between the two germline ends. Germline CDR1 and CDR2: SNHLY and FYNNEI.

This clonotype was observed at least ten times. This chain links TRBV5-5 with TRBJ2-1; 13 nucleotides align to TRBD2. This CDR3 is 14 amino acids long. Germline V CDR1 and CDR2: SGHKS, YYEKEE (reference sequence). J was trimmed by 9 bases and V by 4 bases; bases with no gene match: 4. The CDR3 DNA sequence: TGTGCCAGCAGCCACGGGACTAGCGGGACTGAGCAGTTCTTC. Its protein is CASSHGTSGTEQFF.

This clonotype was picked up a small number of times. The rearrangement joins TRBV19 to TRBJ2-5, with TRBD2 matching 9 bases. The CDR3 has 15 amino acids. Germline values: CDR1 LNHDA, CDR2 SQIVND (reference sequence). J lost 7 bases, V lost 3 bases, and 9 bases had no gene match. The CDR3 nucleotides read TGTGCCAGTAGTATTAGCGGGAGAAAGGATGTGACCCAGTACTTC. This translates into CASSISGRKDVTQYF.

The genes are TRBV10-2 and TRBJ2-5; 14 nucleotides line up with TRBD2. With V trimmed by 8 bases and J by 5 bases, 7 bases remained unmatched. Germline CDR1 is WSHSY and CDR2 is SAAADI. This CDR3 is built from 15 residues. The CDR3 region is CASAAGLAGDETQYF. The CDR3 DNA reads TGCGCCAGCGCCGCGGGACTAGCGGGAGACGAGACCCAGTACTTC.

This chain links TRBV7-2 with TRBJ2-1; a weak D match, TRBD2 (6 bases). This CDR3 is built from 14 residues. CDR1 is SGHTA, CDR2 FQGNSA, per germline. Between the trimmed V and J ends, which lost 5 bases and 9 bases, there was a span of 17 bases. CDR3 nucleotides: TGTGCCAGCAGCCCCCACATGGGAGGCCGTGAGCAGTTCTTC. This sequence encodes CASSPHMGGREQFF.

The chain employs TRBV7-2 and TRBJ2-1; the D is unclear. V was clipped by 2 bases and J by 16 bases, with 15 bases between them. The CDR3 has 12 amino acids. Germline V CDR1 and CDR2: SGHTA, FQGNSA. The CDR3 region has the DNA TGTGCCAGCAGCTTACCCGCGACACAATCTTTCTTC. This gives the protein CASSLPATQSFF.

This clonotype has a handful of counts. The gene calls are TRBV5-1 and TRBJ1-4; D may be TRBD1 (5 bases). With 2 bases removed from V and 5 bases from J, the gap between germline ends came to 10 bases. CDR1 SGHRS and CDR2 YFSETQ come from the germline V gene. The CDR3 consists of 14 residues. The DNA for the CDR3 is TGCGCCAGCAGCTTCGGGCAGGGAAATGAAAAACTGTTTTTT. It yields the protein CASSFGQGNEKLFF. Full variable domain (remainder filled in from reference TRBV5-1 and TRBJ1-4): KAGVTQTPRYLIKTRGQQVTLSCSPISGHRSVSWYQQTPGQGLQFLFEYFSETQRNKGNFPGRFSGRQFSNSRSEMNVSTLELGDSALYLCASSFGQGNEKLFFGSGTQLSVL.

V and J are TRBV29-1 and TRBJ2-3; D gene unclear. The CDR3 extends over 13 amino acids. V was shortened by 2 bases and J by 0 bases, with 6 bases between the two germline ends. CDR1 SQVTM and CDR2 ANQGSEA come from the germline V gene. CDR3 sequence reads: CSVEPGSTDTQYF. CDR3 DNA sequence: TGCAGCGTTGAACCGGGTAGCACAGATACGCAGTATTTT.

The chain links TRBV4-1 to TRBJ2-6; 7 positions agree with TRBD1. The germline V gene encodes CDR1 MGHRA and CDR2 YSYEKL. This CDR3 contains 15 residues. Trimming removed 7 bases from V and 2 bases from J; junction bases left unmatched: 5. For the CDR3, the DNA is TGCGCCAGCAAAGGGACAGCCGCTGGGGCCAACGTCCTGACTTTC. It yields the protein CASKGTAAGANVLTF.

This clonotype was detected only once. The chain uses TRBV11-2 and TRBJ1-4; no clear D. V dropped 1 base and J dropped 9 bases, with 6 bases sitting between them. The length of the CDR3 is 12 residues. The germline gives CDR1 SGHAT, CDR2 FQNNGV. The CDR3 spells CASSLVAQKLFF. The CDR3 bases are TGTGCCAGCAGCTTAGTGGCACAAAAACTGTTTTTT.

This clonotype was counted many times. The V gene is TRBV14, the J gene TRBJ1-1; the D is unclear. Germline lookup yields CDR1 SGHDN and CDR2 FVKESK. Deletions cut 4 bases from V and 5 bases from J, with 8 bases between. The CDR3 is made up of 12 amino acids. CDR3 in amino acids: CASSPWGTEAFF. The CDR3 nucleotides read TGTGCCAGCAGCCCTTGGGGAACTGAAGCTTTCTTT.

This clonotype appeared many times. The CDR3 is CSASSGPLAKNIQYF. The CDR3, as DNA: TGCAGTGCTAGTTCTGGACCCTTAGCCAAAAACATTCAGTACTTC. This chain connects TRBV20-1 to TRBJ2-4; D remains ambiguous. CDR1 is DFQATT and CDR2 is SNEGSKA in the germline V gene (reference sequence). The CDR3 loop spans 15 amino acids. Trimming took off 3 bases at V and 0 bases at J, with 12 bases between the two ends.

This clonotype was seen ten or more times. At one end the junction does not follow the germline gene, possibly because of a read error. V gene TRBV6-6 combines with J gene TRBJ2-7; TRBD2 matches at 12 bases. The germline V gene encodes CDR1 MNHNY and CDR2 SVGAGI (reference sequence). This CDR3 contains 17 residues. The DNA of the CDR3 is TGTGCCAGCAGTCACTCCGGACTAGCGGGACAGACCTACGAGCAGTACTTC. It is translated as CASSHSGLAGQTYEQYF.

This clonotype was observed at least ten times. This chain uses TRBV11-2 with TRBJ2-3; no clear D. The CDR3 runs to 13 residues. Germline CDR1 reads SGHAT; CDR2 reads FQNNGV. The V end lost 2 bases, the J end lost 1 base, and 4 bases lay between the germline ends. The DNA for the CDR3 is TGTGCCAGCAGCTTAACGGGCACAGATACGCAGTATTTT. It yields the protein CASSLTGTDTQYF.

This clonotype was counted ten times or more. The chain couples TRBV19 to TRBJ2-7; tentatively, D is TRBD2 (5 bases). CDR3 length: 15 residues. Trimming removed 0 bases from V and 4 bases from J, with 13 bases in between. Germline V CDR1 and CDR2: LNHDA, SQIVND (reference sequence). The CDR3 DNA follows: TGTGCCAGTAGTATAGACCACTGGCGGGTTTACGAGCAGTACTTC. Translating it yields CASSIDHWRVYEQYF.

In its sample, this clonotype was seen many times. CDR3 DNA sequence: TGTGCCAGCAGTGAATCGCGGATCTCCGGGGAGCTGTTTTTT. It translates to CASSESRISGELFF. The chain couples TRBV25-1 to TRBJ2-2; D is uncertain. V gave up 1 base and J gave up 6 bases, with 9 bases separating them. The CDR3 totals 14 residues. The germline V gene has CDR1 MGHDK and CDR2 SYGVNS.

The CDR3 region is CASRQVGWDTQYF. CDR3 nucleotides: TGTGCCAGCAGACAGGTAGGCTGGGATACGCAGTATTTT. This chain links TRBV3-1 with TRBJ2-3, with a possible D match to TRBD1 (5 bases). CDR1 is LGHDT, CDR2 YNNKEL, per germline (reference sequence). V gave up 6 bases and J gave up 6 bases, with 13 bases separating them. CDR3 length equals 13 residues.

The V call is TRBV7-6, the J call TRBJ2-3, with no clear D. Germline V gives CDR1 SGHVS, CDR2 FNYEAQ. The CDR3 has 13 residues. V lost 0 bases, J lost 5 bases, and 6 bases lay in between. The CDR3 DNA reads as TGTGCCAGCAGCTTAGCACGCGGAGATACGCAGTATTTT. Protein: CASSLARGDTQYF.

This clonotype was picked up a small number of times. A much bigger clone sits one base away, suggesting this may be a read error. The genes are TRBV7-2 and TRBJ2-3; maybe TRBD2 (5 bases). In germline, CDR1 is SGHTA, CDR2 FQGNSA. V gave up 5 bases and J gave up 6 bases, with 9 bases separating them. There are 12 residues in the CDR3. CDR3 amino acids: CASSATGDTQYF. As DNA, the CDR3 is TGTGCCAGCAGCGCAACGGGGGATACGCAGTATTTT.

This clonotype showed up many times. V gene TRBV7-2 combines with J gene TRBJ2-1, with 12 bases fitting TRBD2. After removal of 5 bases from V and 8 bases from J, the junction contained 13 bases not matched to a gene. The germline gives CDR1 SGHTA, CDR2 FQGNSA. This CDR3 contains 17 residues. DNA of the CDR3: TGTGCCAGCAGCAGCACGGCTAGCGGGAGGGAGGGGTATGAGCAGTTCTTC. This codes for CASSSTASGREGYEQFF.